The entry below gives a single T cell receptor (beta chain) sequence along with its context. Primers included in the PCR were 60 Vbeta and 13 Jbeta primers. TCRdb's copy holds only in-frame clones and misses some; the assay was immunoSEQ multiplex PCR. The table records about 140,000 clones, 70% to 75% of them present only once. This sample was taken from a study of cytomegalovirus exposure and HLA in healthy donors. Study context: Membership in the Caucasian-associated ancestry cluster was found for around 81% of roughly 360 genotyped donors.

With 3 bases removed from V and 3 bases from J, the gap between germline ends came to 17 bases. The length of the CDR3 is 17 residues. Germline values: CDR1 KGHSH, CDR2 LQKENI. The chain joins TRBV18 to TRBJ1-4; D is possibly TRBD1 (6 bases). The TCR was taken from a woman in her forties in good health and CMV-seronegative. The specimen was PBMCs. Written as DNA, the CDR3 is TGTGCCAGCTCACCGCAACAGGGAGATACGTCTAATGAAAAACTGTTTTTT. Translated, it gives CASSPQQGDTSNEKLFF. Supplemented by reference TRBV18 and TRBJ1-4, the full variable domain reads NAGVMQNPRHLVRRRGQEARLRCSPMKGHSHVYWYRQLPEEGLKFMVYLQKENIIDESGMPKERFSAEFPKEGPSILRIQQVVRGDSAAYFCASSPQQGDTSNEKLFFGSGTQLSVL.